The 2 T cell receptor beta chains in this list originate from one sample, sequenced in a study of cytotoxic CD8 clonotypes in ibrutinib-treated CLL. Using immunoSEQ multiplex PCR, the repertoire was profiled, and TCRdb retains in-frame clones only, with some absent. Of over 70,000 clones in the sample, around 84% were seen once. Sequencing used PBMCs, obtained before ibrutinib treatment. The origin of the receptors is a human donor with chronic lymphocytic leukemia.

This sequence joins TRBV6-6 and TRBJ2-7; D is undetermined. Trimming pared 7 bases from V and 7 bases from J, leaving 14 bases between. CDR1 and CDR2 from the germline V gene are MNHNY and SVGAGI (reference sequence). The CDR3 extends over 12 amino acids. CDR3 coding DNA: TGTGCCAGCACCCCAGGTCCAGGTGAGCAGTACTTC. Its protein is CASTPGPGEQYF.

The rearrangement uses TRBV2 and TRBJ2-7; 8 bases fit TRBD2. The V segment lost 7 bases and the J segment 0 bases; nucleotides outside the gene matches: 5. Looked up from germline, CDR1 is SNHLY and CDR2 is FYNNEI. The CDR3 is 14 residues long. The CDR3 region has the DNA TGTGCCAGCAACAAGCGGGAGACCTCCTACGAGCAGTACTTC. Amino acids: CASNKRETSYEQYF.